The text below deals with one T cell receptor (beta chain). Its antigen remains unidentified. These data originate in a study of a mutant IDH1 vaccine in newly diagnosed glioma. Whole-study context: The start of vaccination came 4-6 weeks after radiotherapy alone, or with temozolomide cycles. Patients had received radiotherapy, temozolomide, or both previously, most receiving both. V12 came at week 35, V13 at week 47. Study-level findings and limits: Pseudoprogression appears to have had no connection to changes in top peripheral T cell clonotypes.

Time point reported: week 47, end of study. A single vaccine dose contained 300 ug of mutant IDH1 20-mer peptide, and topical imiquimod was used with it. Trimming pared 0 bases from V and 10 bases from J, leaving 13 bases between. Germline loops: CDR1 GTSNPN, CDR2 SVGIG (reference sequence). CDR3 length equals 13 residues. The protocol was immunoSEQ multiplex PCR, while the TCRdb copy is restricted to in-frame clones and leaves out a portion. Here the sample spans around 50,000 clones, roughly 84% being singletons. This clonotype was sampled from a woman younger than 45 with glioma. Some clones in this sample may be carry-over from other donors' samples. Material: PBMCs, obtained from a glioma patient whose treatment included an IDH1 peptide vaccine. The chain employs TRBV30 and TRBJ2-1, with no clear D. CDR3 DNA sequence: TGTGCCTGGAGTGTACTTAGTGATGACGAGCAGTTCTTC. As protein: CAWSVLSDDEQFF.